This entry features one T cell receptor (beta chain) sequence. V dropped 0 bases and J dropped 0 bases, with 11 bases sitting between them. Germline loops: CDR1 SGHDT, CDR2 YYEEEE. The CDR3 contains 16 residues. Profiling relied on immunoSEQ multiplex PCR, and the TCRdb table lists in-frame clones only, not all of them. The data contain tens of thousands of clones, more than 75% of them seen just once; the ten biggest clones take up less than 3%. The data were taken from a study of OX40 agonist ivuxolimab in advanced cancers. Sequencing used CD4+ or CD8+ T cells sorted from blood, obtained in a trial of the OX40 agonist ivuxolimab. This clonotype was sampled from an adult with an advanced solid tumor such as melanoma, head and neck, liver or kidney cancer. This chain links TRBV5-6 with TRBJ2-3; the D gene is possibly TRBD2 (7 bases). CDR3 in DNA: TGTGCCAGCAGCTTGGCGGGAGGACAGAGCACAGATACGCAGTATTTT. Its translation: CASSLAGGQSTDTQYF.